This T cell receptor beta chain stems from a study of blood T cell repertoires in COVID-19. Study details: COVID-19 samples, acute and convalescent, were from the United States, Italy and Spain. In each case, the material was cDNA or gDNA derived from T cells, B-cell-depleted T cells, or PBMCs.

In this sample, this clone turned up a few times. Trimming removed 3 bases from V and 9 bases from J; junction bases left unmatched: 3. Germline CDR1 reads SGHDN; CDR2 reads FVKESK. The CDR3 is made up of 14 amino acids. TCRdb's copy holds only in-frame clones and misses some; the assay was immunoSEQ multiplex PCR. This table has roughly 180,000 clones, around 85% appearing once. This chain links TRBV14 with TRBJ1-6; 9 nucleotides match TRBD1. Sequenced: peripheral blood. The sequence came from a woman aged 55 to 70 with acute or convalescent COVID-19. The CDR3, as DNA: TGTGCCAGCAGCCAGCACAGGGGGCTTTCACCCCTCCACTTT. Protein product: CASSQHRGLSPLHF.